Presented here are 12 T cell receptor beta chains from one specimen sequenced in a study of CD8+ T cells in alopecia areata (dated by TCRdb to the late 2010s). The library was obtained by the immunoSEQ multiplex PCR assay. RNA was extracted from all samples and reverse transcribed into cDNA as template for TCR sequencing. TCRdb re-hosts the immuneACCESS table, in-frame sequences only. Its copies lack some clones; in the studies checked, an unresolved V gene accounts for under half of them, and the cause for the rest is not known. This sample gives about 200,000 clones in total; about 53% of them show up just once. The top ten clonotypes cover more than 0.4% of the sample. The time point label corresponds to: baseline before oral tofacitinib. The source material was CD4+ T cells sorted from blood, sampled at week 0. These receptors were taken from a human donor with alopecia areata.

The V call is TRBV11-2, the J call TRBJ1-2; D possibly corresponds to TRBD1 (5 bases). Germline V gene sequence: CDR1 SGHAT, CDR2 FQNNGV. V lost 6 bases, J lost 3 bases, and 17 bases lay in between. There are 15 residues in the CDR3. CDR3 in DNA: TGTGCCAGCAGTCAATCGGTTGGCAGGGACTATGGCTACACCTTC. Protein product: CASSQSVGRDYGYTF. The complete variable domain, with remaining parts taken from reference TRBV11-2 and TRBJ1-2, reads EAGVAQSPRYKIIEKRQSVAFWCNPISGHATLYWYQQILGQGPKLLIQFQNNGVVDDSQLPKDRFSAERLKGVDSTLKIQPAKLEDSAVYLCASSQSVGRDYGYTFGSGTRLTVV.

This clone was observed at least ten times. The CDR3 region has the DNA TGTGCCAGTAGTATGACCCGGGGCGGCGAGCAGTACTTC. This sequence encodes CASSMTRGGEQYF. This chain uses TRBV19 with TRBJ2-7; D is perhaps TRBD1 or TRBD2 (5 bases each). Germline lookup yields CDR1 LNHDA and CDR2 SQIVND (reference sequence). CDR3 length equals 13 residues. The ends were cut back, 3 bases at V and 6 bases at J, with 12 bases in the middle.

J is TRBJ1-5 and V is TRBV6-1; 9 bases fit TRBD1. The germline gives CDR1 MNHNS, CDR2 SASEGT. V dropped 11 bases and J dropped 5; count of bases not matched to a gene: 7. This CDR3 contains 13 residues. CDR3 loop: CAATGGDDQPQHF. CDR3 sequence (DNA): TGTGCCGCTACAGGGGGCGATGATCAGCCCCAGCATTTT.

The rearrangement uses TRBV6-6 and TRBJ1-6, with 7 bases that match TRBD1. This CDR3 contains 15 residues. Losses at the gene ends were 4 bases for V and 7 bases for J; bases not matched to a gene: 7. Germline assignment: CDR1 MNHNY and CDR2 SVGAGI (reference sequence). Here the CDR3 reads CASSWTGQTNSPLHF. Here the CDR3 DNA reads TGTGCCAGCAGTTGGACGGGACAGACCAATTCACCCCTCCACTTT.

The chain links TRBV30 to TRBJ2-7; TRBD1 agrees at 9 bases. The CDR3 consists of 13 residues. J gave up 4 bases and V 5 bases, and 6 bases lay outside the gene matches. Germline loops: CDR1 GTSNPN, CDR2 SVGIG (reference sequence). For the CDR3, the DNA is TGTGCCTGGGGCCGGGACAGGGCGTACGAGCAGTACTTC. Residues: CAWGRDRAYEQYF.

The chain uses TRBV30 and TRBJ1-1; D is unresolved. V lost 1 base and J lost 7, with 10 bases in between. The CDR3 has 12 residues. Germline CDR1 and CDR2: GTSNPN and SVGIG (reference sequence). As DNA, the CDR3 is TGTGCCTGGAGTGGGACTTCGGTTGAAGCTTTCTTT. Its translation is CAWSGTSVEAFF.

The gene calls are TRBV6-1 and TRBJ1-1; D not resolved. CDR3 length: 12 residues. Germline V lookup: CDR1 MNHNS, CDR2 SASEGT. V was cut by 6 bases and J by 4 bases, with 9 bases left in between. The CDR3 bases are TGTGCCAGCAGGCCCTCCACCACTGAAGCTTTCTTT. Its protein is CASRPSTTEAFF.

The chain carries TRBV7-6 and TRBJ2-5; 11 nucleotides line up with TRBD1. The germline V gene encodes CDR1 SGHVS and CDR2 FNYEAQ. The length of the CDR3 is 20 residues. V shed 0 bases, J shed 4 bases, and the junction held 16 bases outside the gene matches. The CDR3 spells CASSLALSRRDRGLGETQYF. DNA for the CDR3: TGTGCCAGCAGCTTAGCTCTATCGCGTCGGGACAGGGGGTTGGGAGAGACCCAGTACTTC.

This chain joins TRBV7-9 and TRBJ2-5, with 8 positions matching TRBD1. The CDR3 spans 15 residues. Germline V gene lookup returns CDR1 SEHNR and CDR2 FQNEAQ (reference sequence). Trimming removed 5 bases from V and 0 bases from J; junction bases left unmatched: 5. The CDR3: CASSPTGAYQETQYF. The CDR3 DNA follows: TGTGCCAGCAGCCCGACAGGGGCTTACCAAGAGACCCAGTACTTC.

The chain is built from TRBV2 and TRBJ2-3; D ambiguous. The CDR3 is 10 amino acids. Trimming stripped 5 bases from V and 8 bases from J, with 5 bases between. The germline gives CDR1 SNHLY, CDR2 FYNNEI. In DNA, the CDR3 is TGTGCCAGCAGTCCGGGTACGCAGTATTTT. Translating gives CASSPGTQYF. Supplemented by reference TRBV2 and TRBJ2-3, the full variable domain reads EPEVTQTPSHQVTQMGQEVILRCVPISNHLYFYWYRQILGQKVEFLVSFYNNEISEKSEIFDDQFSVERPDGSNFTLKIRSTKLEDSAMYFCASSPGTQYFGPGTRLTVL.

The chain combines TRBV20-1 with TRBJ1-1; D remains ambiguous. V was shortened by 5 bases and J by 5 bases, with 9 bases between the two germline ends. CDR1 is DFQATT and CDR2 is SNEGSKA in the germline V gene (reference sequence). The CDR3 runs to 11 residues. The CDR3 protein is CSAGRRTEAFF. Here the CDR3 DNA reads TGCAGTGCTGGCCGAAGAACTGAAGCTTTCTTT.

A remark on this clone: Sequence at one end of the junction differs from germline and may be a read error. The chain is built from TRBV29-1 and TRBJ2-3; 10 bases match TRBD1. The germline CDR1 and CDR2 sequences are SQVTM and ANQGSEA. CDR3 length equals 15 residues. This CDR3 is CSVEDWGQGSDAQYF. CDR3 nucleotides: TGCAGCGTTGAAGATTGGGGACAGGGGTCAGATGCGCAGTATTTT.